This TCR beta chain came from a study of shared clonotypes between healthy human individuals. Study-level points and caveats: Tissues were not sampled, only blood, and their repertoires likely differ.

Remarks on this clone: No antigen is known for it.

This CDR3 comprises 13 residues. Germline CDR1 reads SQVTM; CDR2 reads ANQGSEA. The donors, all of them Caucasian adults, lived in Nashville, Tennessee. Unsorted samples drew genomic DNA from roughly 88 million PBMCs. The assay was immunoSEQ multiplex PCR, and TCRdb's table has in-frame clones only and misses some. Of hundreds of thousands of clones listed, around three quarters were seen once; the top ten hold around 12%. The sequence came from a woman in her thirties or forties in good health. Some clones in this sample may be carry-over from other donors' samples. The V and J genes are TRBV29-1 and TRBJ2-3, with a weak D call TRBD2 (5 bases). The sequencing sample was made of PBMCs. The CDR3 reads CTVGAGITDTQYF. The CDR3, as DNA: TGCACCGTGGGAGCAGGAATCACAGATACGCAGTATTTT.